This entry lists 9 T cell receptor beta chains sequenced from one sample in a study of shared clonotypes between healthy human individuals. The method was immunoSEQ multiplex PCR; TCRdb's version includes in-frame clones alone and lacks a portion of them. Seen here are approximately 700,000 clones, more than 70% observed once, and the top ten hold under 2%. The specimen sequenced was memory CD4+ T cells sorted from blood. Indicated subset: CD45RA-negative fraction. These receptors were taken from a young woman in good health.

This clone was recorded once. The rearrangement links TRBV7-2 to TRBJ2-7, with D uncertain. Germline V lookup: CDR1 SGHTA, CDR2 FQGNSA. The CDR3 loop spans 12 amino acids. Trimming left V 2 bases short and J 4 bases short, with 6 bases between. The CDR3 region is CASSLRDYEQYF. The CDR3 DNA reads TGTGCCAGCAGCTTACGCGATTACGAGCAGTACTTC.

This clone was recorded a few times. The chain employs TRBV2 and TRBJ1-1; D is undetermined. The CDR3 is 14 residues long. Per germline, CDR1 SNHLY and CDR2 FYNNEI. V lost 2 bases and J 5 bases, leaving 12 bases between the germline ends. The CDR3 DNA sequence: TGTGCCAGCAGTGAACAAGGAGCTGGTACTGAAGCTTTCTTT. It translates to CASSEQGAGTEAFF. The full variable domain, rest sourced from reference TRBV2 and TRBJ1-1, is EPEVTQTPSHQVTQMGQEVILRCVPISNHLYFYWYRQILGQKVEFLVSFYNNEISEKSEIFDDQFSVERPDGSNFTLKIRSTKLEDSAMYFCASSEQGAGTEAFFGQGTRLTVV.

Notes on this clone: With a far larger clone one base away, a read error is the likely cause. The same CDR3 also results from other DNA sequences found in this sample. The rearrangement joins TRBV11-2 to TRBJ2-7; tentative D call: TRBD1 (5 bases). The CDR3 is made up of 14 amino acids. Per germline, CDR1 SGHAT and CDR2 FQNNGV. The CDR3 reads CASSSQGDSYEQYF. The CDR3 nucleotides are TGTGCCAGTAGCTCCCAGGGTGACAGCTACGAGCAGTACTTC.

This clone was observed once. The CDR3 nucleotides read TGTGCCAGCAGTCATCCGACAGGGTTGAGTGACACCGGGGAGCTGTTTTTT. Protein: CASSHPTGLSDTGELFF. This chain connects TRBV28 to TRBJ2-2, with 7 bases matching TRBD1. This CDR3 spans 17 amino acids. Germline V gene sequence: CDR1 MDHEN, CDR2 SYDVKM. Trimming at V came to 5 bases and at J to 3 bases, leaving 12 bases not matched to a gene. Full variable domain (remainder filled in from reference TRBV28 and TRBJ2-2): DVKVTQSSRYLVKRTGEKVFLECVQDMDHENMFWYRQDPGLGLRLIYFSYDVKMKEKGDIPEGYSVSREKKERFSLILESASTNQTSMYLCASSHPTGLSDTGELFFGEGSRLTVL.

This clone has a single count. Because the CDR3's place on the DNA is in doubt, the DNA is left out and the CDR3 is given as listed by TCRdb. This chain joins TRBV28 and TRBJ1-1. The CDR3 region is 15 residues in length, termini included. Per germline, CDR1 MDHEN and CDR2 SYDVKM. The CDR3 loop reads CASSSYFGAGTEAFF.

The chain carries TRBV29-1 and TRBJ2-3; 10 bases are shared with TRBD2. Germline CDR1 SQVTM, CDR2 ANQGSEA. The V segment lost 3 bases and the J segment 7 bases; nucleotides outside the gene matches: 10. The CDR3 consists of 15 residues. CDR3 region: CSVDTASGSRNTQYF. CDR3 sequence (DNA): TGCAGCGTTGATACGGCTAGCGGGAGTAGGAATACGCAGTATTTT.

The genes are TRBV2 and TRBJ1-5; D is perhaps TRBD1 (5 bases). Germline CDR1 and CDR2: SNHLY and FYNNEI. This CDR3 contains 14 residues. V lost 6 bases to trimming and J lost 2 bases, with 11 bases between them. Here the CDR3 reads CASSLLGGNQPQHF. The DNA for the CDR3 is TGTGCCAGCAGCCTGCTGGGGGGCAATCAGCCCCAGCATTTT.

A single count supports this clone. The chain carries TRBV29-1 and TRBJ2-1, with D perhaps TRBD2 (5 bases). V gave up 2 bases and J gave up 2 bases, with 13 bases separating them. The CDR3 is 15 amino acids. Germline CDR1 reads SQVTM; CDR2 reads ANQGSEA. CDR3 in amino acids: CSVELAAAPYNEQFF. In nucleotides, the CDR3 is TGCAGCGTTGAACTAGCAGCGGCCCCCTACAATGAGCAGTTCTTC.

This chain links TRBV2 with TRBJ2-1; D ambiguous. Germline V lookup: CDR1 SNHLY, CDR2 FYNNEI. This CDR3 has 14 amino acids. V lost 5 bases to trimming and J lost 7 bases, with 15 bases between them. CDR3 in DNA: TGTGCCAGCAGTCCAAGGACGGGCCTGAATGAGCAGTTCTTC. Translation gives CASSPRTGLNEQFF.